A single T cell receptor beta chain is shown here with its context. Its specificity is not known. The data were produced by immunoSEQ multiplex PCR, yet TCRdb's version contains in-frame clones alone and is incomplete. The sample carries approximately 82,000 clones, around nine tenths recorded once. These data belong to a study of T cell responses to AZD1222 COVID-19 vaccine. General study findings and limits: It was only after the peak T cell response that any repertoires were sampled. A rise in Spike-specific TCR breadth and depth followed two AZD1222 doses.

CDR3 size: 14 residues. V lost 1 base, J lost 6 bases, and 12 bases lay in between. Germline CDR1 and CDR2: SGHTA and FQGNSA. The chain recombines TRBV7-2 with TRBJ1-2; D might be TRBD1 (5 bases). The sequencing used peripheral blood, collected on day 0 of AZD1222 vaccination. The origin of this receptor is an adult in good health. The CDR3 DNA reads TGTGCCAGCAGCTTAGGAGGGACTCGGGATGGCTACACCTTC. Amino acid sequence: CASSLGGTRDGYTF.